This is a list of T cell receptor beta chains from one sample in a study of T cells in Graves' hyperthyroidism and ophthalmopathy. TCRdb redid the calling of the multiplex PCR reads with MiXCR, one entry per CDR3 protein. The table has 400,000 or so distinct CDR3 sequences, around 15% seen once. The sequenced sample was blood. The receptors come from a young woman with Graves' ophthalmopathy. Each CDR3 is given with its conserved first and last residue. A D gene is named only where the DNA matches it firmly. Clone sizes are shown as once, few, many, or a class for an expanded clone.

d_call,j_call,cdr3_length,v_call,clone_size,cdr3_aa,cdr3_nt
NA,TRBJ2-3,15,TRBV28,many,CASSPRGGSTDTQYF,TGTGCCAGCAGTCCCCGAGGCGGGAGCACAGATACGCAGTATTTT
TRBD2,TRBJ2-5,15,TRBV28,many,CASSPLGGVEETQYF,TGTGCCAGCAGTCCTCTCGGGGGGGTCGAGGAGACCCAGTACTTC
NA,TRBJ2-1,11,TRBV7-8,many,CASSIGDEQFF,TGTGCCAGCAGCATAGGTGATGAGCAGTTCTTC
NA,TRBJ2-2,13,TRBV20-1,few,CSTRGRTPGSCFF,NA
TRBD1,TRBJ2-7,15,TRBV28,many,CASSFGPGQGYEQYF,TGTGCCAGCAGTTTTGGGCCGGGACAGGGTTACGAGCAGTACTTC
TRBD1,TRBJ2-4,18,TRBV28,many,CASSRTPQGARAKNIQYF,TGTGCCAGCAGTCGCACCCCTCAGGGGGCTAGGGCCAAAAACATTCAGTACTTC
NA,TRBJ2-3,15,TRBV5-1,many,CASSLVRESTDTQYF,TGCGCCAGCAGCTTGGTCAGGGAGAGCACAGATACGCAGTATTTT
NA,TRBJ1-2,14,TRBV24-1,many,CATSDPFQGDGYTF,TGTGCCACCAGTGATCCATTTCAGGGCGATGGCTACACCTTC
TRBD2,TRBJ2-3,19,TRBV20-1,many,CSAGEGVLAGGHGTDTQYF,TGCAGTGCTGGAGAGGGGGTACTAGCGGGGGGGCATGGCACAGATACGCAGTATTTT
TRBD2,TRBJ2-1,16,TRBV29-1,many,CSVGRRGASYNIEQFF,TGCAGCGTTGGAAGGCGGGGGGCTTCTTACAATATTGAGCAGTTCTTC